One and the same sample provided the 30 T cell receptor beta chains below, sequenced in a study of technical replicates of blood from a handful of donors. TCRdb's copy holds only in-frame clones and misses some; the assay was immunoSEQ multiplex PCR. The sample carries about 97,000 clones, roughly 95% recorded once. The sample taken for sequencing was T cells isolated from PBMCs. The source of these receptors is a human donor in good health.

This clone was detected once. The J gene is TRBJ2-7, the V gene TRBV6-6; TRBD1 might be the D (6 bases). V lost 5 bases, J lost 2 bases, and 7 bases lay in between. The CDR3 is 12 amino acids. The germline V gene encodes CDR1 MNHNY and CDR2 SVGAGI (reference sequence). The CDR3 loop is CASSTGTYEQYF. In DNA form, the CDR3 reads TGTGCCAGCAGTACAGGGACCTACGAGCAGTACTTC.

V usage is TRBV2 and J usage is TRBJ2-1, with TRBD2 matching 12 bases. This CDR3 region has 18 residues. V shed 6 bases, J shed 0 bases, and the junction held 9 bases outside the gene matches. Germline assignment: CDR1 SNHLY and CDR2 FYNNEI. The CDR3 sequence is CASSTRLAGALSYNEQFF. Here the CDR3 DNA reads TGTGCCAGCAGCACACGACTAGCGGGGGCCCTCTCCTACAATGAGCAGTTCTTC.

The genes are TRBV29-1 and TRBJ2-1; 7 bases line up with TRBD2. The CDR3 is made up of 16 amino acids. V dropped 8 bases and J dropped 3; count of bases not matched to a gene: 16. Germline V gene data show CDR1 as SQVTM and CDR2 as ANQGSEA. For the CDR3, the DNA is TGCAGCCCTGGACTAGTGACGCCGGCGGGCTACAATGAGCAGTTCTTC. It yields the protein CSPGLVTPAGYNEQFF.

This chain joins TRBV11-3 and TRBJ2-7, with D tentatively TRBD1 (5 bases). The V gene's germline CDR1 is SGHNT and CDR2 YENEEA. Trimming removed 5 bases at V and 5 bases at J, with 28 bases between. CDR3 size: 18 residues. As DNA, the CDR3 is TGTGCCAGCAGCGACCCGAGCAGGGAATCCCCCGAACGACACGAGCAGTACTTC. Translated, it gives CASSDPSRESPERHEQYF.

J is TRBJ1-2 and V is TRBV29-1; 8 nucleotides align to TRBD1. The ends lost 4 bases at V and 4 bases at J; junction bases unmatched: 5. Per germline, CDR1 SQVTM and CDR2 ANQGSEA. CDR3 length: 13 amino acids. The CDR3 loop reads CSVAGGGGYGYTF. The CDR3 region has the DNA TGCAGCGTTGCAGGGGGCGGGGGCTATGGCTACACCTTC.

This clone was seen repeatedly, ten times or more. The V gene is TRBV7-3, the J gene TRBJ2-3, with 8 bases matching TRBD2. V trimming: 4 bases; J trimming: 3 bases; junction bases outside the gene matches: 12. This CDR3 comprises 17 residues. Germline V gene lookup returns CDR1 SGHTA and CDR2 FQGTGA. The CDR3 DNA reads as TGTGCCAGCAGCTCTACGGGCGGCGGGGGGACAACAGATACGCAGTATTTT. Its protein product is CASSSTGGGGTTDTQYF.

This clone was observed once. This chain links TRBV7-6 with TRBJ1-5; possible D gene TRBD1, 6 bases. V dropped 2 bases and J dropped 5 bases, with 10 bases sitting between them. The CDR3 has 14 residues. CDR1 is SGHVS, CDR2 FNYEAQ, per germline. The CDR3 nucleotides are TGTGCCAGCAGCTTAAGGGGGGGGGATCAGCCCCAGCATTTT. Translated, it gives CASSLRGGDQPQHF.

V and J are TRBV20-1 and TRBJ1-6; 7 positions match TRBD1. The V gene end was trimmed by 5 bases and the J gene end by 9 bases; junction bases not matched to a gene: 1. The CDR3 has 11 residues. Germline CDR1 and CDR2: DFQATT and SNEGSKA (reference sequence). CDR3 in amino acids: CSASGGSPLHF. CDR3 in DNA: TGCAGTGCTTCAGGGGGTTCACCCCTCCACTTT.

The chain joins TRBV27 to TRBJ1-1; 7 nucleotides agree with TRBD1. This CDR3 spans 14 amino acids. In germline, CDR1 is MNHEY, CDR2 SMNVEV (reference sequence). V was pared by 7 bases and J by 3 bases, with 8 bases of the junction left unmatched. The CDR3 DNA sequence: TGTGCCAGCAACAGGGGCCCTGGGGACACTGAAGCTTTCTTT. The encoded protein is CASNRGPGDTEAFF.

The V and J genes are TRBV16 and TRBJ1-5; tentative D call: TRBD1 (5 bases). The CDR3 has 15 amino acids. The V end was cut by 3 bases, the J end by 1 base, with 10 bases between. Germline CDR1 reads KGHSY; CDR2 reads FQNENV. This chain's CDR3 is CASSQADISNQPQHF. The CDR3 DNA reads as TGTGCCAGCAGCCAGGCGGACATAAGCAATCAGCCCCAGCATTTT.

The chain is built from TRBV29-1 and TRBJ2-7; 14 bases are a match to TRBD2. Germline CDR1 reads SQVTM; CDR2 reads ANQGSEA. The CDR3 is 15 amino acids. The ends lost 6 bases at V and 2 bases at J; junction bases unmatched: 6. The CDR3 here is CSVGTSGRLTYEQYF. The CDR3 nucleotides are TGCAGCGTCGGGACTAGCGGGAGACTGACCTACGAGCAGTACTTC.

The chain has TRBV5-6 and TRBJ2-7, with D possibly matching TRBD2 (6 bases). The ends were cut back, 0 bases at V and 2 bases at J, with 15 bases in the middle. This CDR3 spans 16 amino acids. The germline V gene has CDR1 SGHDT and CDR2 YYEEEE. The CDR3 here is CASSLDFRTGAYEQYF. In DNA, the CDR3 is TGTGCCAGCAGCTTGGATTTTAGGACGGGGGCCTACGAGCAGTACTTC. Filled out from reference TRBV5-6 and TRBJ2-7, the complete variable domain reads DAGVTQSPTHLIKTRGQQVTLRCSPKSGHDTVSWYQQALGQGPQFIFQYYEEEERQRGNFPDRFSGHQFPNYSSELNVNALLLGDSALYLCASSLDFRTGAYEQYFGPGTRLTVT.

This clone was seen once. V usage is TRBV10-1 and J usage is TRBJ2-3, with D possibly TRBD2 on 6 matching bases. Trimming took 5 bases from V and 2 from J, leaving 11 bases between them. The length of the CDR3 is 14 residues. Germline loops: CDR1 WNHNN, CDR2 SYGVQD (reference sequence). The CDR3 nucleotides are TGCGCCAGCAGTCGGGACTTCAACACAGATACGCAGTATTTT. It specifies CASSRDFNTDTQYF.

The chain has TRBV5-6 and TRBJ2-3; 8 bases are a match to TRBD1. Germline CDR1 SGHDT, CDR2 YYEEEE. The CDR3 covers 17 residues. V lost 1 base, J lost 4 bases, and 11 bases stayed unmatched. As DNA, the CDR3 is TGTGCCAGCAGCTTGTACAGGGGGTACGAGGAAGCAGATACGCAGTATTTT. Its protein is CASSLYRGYEEADTQYF.

CDR3 amino acids: CSVGAESYTEAFF. The CDR3 DNA sequence: TGCAGCGTTGGGGCAGAGTCATACACTGAAGCTTTCTTT. The chain uses TRBV29-1 and TRBJ1-1; the D is unclear. The germline gives CDR1 SQVTM, CDR2 ANQGSEA. The ends were cut back, 4 bases at V and 3 bases at J, with 12 bases in the middle. The CDR3 is 13 amino acids.

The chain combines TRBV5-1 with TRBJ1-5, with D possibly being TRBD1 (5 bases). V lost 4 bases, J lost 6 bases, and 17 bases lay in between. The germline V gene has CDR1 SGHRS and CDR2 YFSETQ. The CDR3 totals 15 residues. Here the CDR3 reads CASSKDVGGGQPQHF. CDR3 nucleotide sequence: TGCGCCAGCAGCAAGGACGTGGGGGGTGGTCAGCCCCAGCATTTT.

The CDR3 here is CATARSGTDTQYF. DNA for the CDR3: TGTGCCACCGCCCGGAGTGGCACAGATACGCAGTATTTT. The chain employs TRBV6-1 and TRBJ2-3; D is undetermined. This CDR3 has 13 residues. Germline values: CDR1 MNHNS, CDR2 SASEGT. Trimming pared 10 bases from V and 1 base from J, leaving 12 bases between.

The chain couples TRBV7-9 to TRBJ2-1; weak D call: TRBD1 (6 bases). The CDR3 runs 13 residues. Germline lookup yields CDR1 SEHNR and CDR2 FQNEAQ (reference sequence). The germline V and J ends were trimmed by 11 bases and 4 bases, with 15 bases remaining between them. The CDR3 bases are TGTGCCTACCACAGGGAAGGGTACAATGAGCAGTTCTTC. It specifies CAYHREGYNEQFF.

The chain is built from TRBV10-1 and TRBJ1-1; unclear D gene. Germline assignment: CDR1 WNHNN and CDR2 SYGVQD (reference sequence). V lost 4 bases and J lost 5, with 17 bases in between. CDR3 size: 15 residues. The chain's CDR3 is CASSAGEAGRTEAFF. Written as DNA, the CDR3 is TGCGCCAGCAGTGCGGGTGAGGCTGGGAGGACTGAAGCTTTCTTT.

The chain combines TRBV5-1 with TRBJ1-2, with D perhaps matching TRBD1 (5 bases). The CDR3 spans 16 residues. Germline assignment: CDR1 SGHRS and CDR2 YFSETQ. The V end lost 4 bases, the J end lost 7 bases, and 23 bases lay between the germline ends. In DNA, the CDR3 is TGCGCCAGCAGCCTGAACGGGGGACGGACTCCCGCTGGCTACACCTTC. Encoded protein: CASSLNGGRTPAGYTF.

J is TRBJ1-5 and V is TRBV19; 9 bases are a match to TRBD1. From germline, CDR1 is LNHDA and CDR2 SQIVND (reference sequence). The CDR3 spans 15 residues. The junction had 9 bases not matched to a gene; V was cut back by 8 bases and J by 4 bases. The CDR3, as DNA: TGTGCCAGTCGCCCCGGGACAGGGCTAAATCAGCCCCAGCATTTT. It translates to CASRPGTGLNQPQHF.

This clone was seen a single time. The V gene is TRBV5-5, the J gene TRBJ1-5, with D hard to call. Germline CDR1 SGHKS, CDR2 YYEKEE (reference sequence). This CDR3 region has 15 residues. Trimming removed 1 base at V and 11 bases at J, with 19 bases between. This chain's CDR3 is CASSLFASGEGAQHF. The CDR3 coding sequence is TGTGCCAGCAGCTTGTTCGCGTCGGGCGAGGGTGCCCAGCATTTT.

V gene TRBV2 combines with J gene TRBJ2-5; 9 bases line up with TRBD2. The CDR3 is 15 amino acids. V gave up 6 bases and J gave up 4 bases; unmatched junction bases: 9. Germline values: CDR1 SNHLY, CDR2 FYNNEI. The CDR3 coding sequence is TGTGCCAGCAGGACGAATAGCGGGAGAGGAGAGACCCAGTACTTC. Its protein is CASRTNSGRGETQYF.

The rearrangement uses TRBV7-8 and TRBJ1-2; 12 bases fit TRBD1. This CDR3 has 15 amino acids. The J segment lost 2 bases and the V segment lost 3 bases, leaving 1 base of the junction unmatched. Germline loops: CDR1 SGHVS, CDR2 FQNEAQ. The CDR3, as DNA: TGTGCCAGCAGCTTGGGACAGGGGGCAAACTATGGCTACACCTTC. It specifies CASSLGQGANYGYTF.

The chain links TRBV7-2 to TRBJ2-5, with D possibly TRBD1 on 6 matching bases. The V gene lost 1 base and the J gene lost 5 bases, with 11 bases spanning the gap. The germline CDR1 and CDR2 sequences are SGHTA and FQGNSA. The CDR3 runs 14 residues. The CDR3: CASSLGTVRETQYF. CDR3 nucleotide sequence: TGTGCCAGCAGCTTAGGGACAGTGAGGGAGACCCAGTACTTC.

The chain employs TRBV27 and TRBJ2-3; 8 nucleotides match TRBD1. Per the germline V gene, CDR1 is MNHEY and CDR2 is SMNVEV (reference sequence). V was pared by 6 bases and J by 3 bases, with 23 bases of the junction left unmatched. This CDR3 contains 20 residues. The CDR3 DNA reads TGTGCCAGCAGAACCGGCGGCAGGGGGCTGGGTTACTGGCGGACAGATACGCAGTATTTT. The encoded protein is CASRTGGRGLGYWRTDTQYF.

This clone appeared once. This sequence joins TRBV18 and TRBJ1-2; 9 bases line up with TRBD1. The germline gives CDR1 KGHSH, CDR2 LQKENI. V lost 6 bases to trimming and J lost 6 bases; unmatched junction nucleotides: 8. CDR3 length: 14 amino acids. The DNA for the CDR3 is TGTGCCAGCTCGGGTCGACAGGGGGACGATGGCTACACCTTC. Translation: CASSGRQGDDGYTF.

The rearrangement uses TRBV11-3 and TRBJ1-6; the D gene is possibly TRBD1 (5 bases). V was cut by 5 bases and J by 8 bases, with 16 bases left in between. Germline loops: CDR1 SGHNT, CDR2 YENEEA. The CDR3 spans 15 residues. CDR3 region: CASSPAWGEDSPLHF. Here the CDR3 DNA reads TGTGCCAGCAGCCCTGCCTGGGGGGAGGATTCACCCCTCCACTTT. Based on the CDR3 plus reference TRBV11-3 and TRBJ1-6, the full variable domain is EAGVVQSPRYKIIEKKQPVAFWCNPISGHNTLYWYLQNLGQGPELLIRYENEEAVDDSQLPKDRFSAERLKGVDSTLKIQPAELGDSAVYLCASSPAWGEDSPLHFGNGTRLTVT.

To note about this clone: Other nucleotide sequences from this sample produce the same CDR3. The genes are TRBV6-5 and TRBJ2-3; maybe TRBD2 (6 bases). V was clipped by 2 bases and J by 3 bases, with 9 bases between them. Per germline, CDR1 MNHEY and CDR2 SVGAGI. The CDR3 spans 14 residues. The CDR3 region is CASSYGGSTDTQYF. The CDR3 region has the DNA TGTGCCAGCAGTTACGGGGGGAGTACAGATACGCAGTATTTT.

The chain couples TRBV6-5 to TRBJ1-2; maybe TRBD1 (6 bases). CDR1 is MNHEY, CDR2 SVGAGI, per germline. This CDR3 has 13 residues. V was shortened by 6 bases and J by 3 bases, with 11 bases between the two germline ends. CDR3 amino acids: CASRRGQYYGYTF. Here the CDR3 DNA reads TGTGCCAGCAGAAGAGGACAGTACTATGGCTACACCTTC.